Sequencing of this TCR beta chain was carried out in a study of shared clonotypes between healthy human individuals. V lost 0 bases and J 4 bases, leaving 12 bases between the germline ends. The CDR3 is 15 residues long. Looked up from germline, CDR1 is MGHRA and CDR2 is YSYEKL. The protocol was immunoSEQ multiplex PCR, while the TCRdb copy is restricted to in-frame clones and leaves out a portion. The sample shows about 2,500,000 clones, just over 90% of them seen only once. The clonotype originates from a young man in good health. The chain combines TRBV4-1 with TRBJ1-2; a possible D gene is TRBD1 (6 bases). Sequenced sample: naive CD4+ T cells sorted from blood. As for subset: CD45RA+ positively selected. CDR3 DNA: TGCGCCAGCAGCCAAGACGGAGGGGGTGGCTATGGCTACACCTTC. Its translation is CASSQDGGGGYGYTF.